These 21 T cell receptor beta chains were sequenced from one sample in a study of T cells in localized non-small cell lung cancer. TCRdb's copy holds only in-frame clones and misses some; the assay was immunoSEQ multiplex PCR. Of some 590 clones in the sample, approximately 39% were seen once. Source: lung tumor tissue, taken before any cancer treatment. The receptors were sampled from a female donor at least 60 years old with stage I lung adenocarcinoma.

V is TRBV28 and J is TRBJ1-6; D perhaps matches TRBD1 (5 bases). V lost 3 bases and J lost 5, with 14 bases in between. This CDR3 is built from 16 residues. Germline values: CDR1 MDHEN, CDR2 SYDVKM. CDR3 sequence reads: CASSFRWRGNNSPLHF. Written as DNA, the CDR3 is TGTGCCAGCAGTTTCCGTTGGAGGGGCAATAATTCACCCCTCCACTTT.

CDR3 amino acids: CASSRISGTSVYNEQFF. The CDR3 DNA sequence: TGTGCCAGCAGTCGCATTAGCGGGACTAGCGTATACAATGAGCAGTTCTTC. The chain uses TRBV28 and TRBJ2-1, with 10 bases fitting TRBD2. The CDR3 covers 17 residues. Per the germline V gene, CDR1 is MDHEN and CDR2 is SYDVKM. The J segment lost 4 bases and the V segment lost 5 bases, leaving 11 bases of the junction unmatched.

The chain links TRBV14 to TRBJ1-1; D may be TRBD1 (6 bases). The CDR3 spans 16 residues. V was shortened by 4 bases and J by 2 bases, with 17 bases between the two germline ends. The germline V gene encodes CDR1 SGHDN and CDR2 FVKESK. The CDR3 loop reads CASSPGGLNINTEAFF. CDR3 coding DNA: TGTGCCAGCAGCCCGGGGGGGCTAAACATTAACACTGAAGCTTTCTTT.

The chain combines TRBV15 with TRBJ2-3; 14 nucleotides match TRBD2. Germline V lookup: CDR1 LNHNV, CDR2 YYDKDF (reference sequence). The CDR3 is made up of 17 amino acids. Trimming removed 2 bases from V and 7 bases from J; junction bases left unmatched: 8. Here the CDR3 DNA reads TGTGCCACCAGCAGACCGGGACTAGCGGGAGCGGGGAATACGCAGTATTTT. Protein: CATSRPGLAGAGNTQYF.

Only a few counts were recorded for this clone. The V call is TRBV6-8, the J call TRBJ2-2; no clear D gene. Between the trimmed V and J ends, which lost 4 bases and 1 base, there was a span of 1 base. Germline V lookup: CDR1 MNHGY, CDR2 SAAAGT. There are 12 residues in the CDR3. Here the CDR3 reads CASSLNTGELFF. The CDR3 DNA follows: TGTGCCAGCAGTTTGAACACCGGGGAGCTGTTTTTT.

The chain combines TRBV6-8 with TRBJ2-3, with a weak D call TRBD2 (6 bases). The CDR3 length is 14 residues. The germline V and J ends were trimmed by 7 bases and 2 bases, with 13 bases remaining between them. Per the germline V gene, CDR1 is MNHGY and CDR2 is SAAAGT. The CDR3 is CASNDGGNTDTQYF. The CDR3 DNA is TGTGCCAGCAACGACGGGGGTAACACAGATACGCAGTATTTT.

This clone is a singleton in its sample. CDR3 loop: CATSRGRDSSGNTIYF. The CDR3 bases are TGTGCCACCAGCAGAGGTCGGGACAGCTCTGGAAACACCATATATTTT. This sequence joins TRBV15 and TRBJ1-3; 7 bases align to TRBD1. The germline V gene encodes CDR1 LNHNV and CDR2 YYDKDF (reference sequence). There are 16 residues in the CDR3. V was pared by 1 base and J by 0 bases, with 3 bases of the junction left unmatched.

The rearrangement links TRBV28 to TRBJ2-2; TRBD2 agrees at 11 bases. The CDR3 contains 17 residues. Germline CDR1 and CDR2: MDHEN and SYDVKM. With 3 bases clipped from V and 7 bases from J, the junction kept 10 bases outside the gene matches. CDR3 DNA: TGTGCCAGCAGTTTCTTCGGTAGCGGGAGGGGGATCGGGGAGCTGTTTTTT. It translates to CASSFFGSGRGIGELFF.

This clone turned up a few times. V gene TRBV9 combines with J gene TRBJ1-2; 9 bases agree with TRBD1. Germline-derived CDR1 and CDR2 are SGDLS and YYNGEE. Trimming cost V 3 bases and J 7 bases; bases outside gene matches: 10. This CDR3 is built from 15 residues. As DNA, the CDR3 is TGTGCCAGCAGCGCCCACAGGGGGCTGAAGATTGGCTACACCTTC. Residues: CASSAHRGLKIGYTF.

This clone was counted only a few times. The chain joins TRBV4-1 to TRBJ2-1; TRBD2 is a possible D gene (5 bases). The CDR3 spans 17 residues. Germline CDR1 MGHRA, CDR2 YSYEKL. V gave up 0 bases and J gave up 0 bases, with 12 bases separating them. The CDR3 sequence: CASSQDSPTSSYNEQFF. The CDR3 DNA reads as TGCGCCAGCAGCCAAGATTCTCCTACTAGCTCCTACAATGAGCAGTTCTTC.

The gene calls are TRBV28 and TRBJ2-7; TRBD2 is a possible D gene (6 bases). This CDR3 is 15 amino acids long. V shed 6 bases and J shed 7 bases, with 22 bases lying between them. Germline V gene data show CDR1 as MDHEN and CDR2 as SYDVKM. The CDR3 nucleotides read TGTGCCAGCAGGTCGACTGGGGGGAAAGCGAGGGAGCAGTACTTC. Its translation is CASRSTGGKAREQYF.

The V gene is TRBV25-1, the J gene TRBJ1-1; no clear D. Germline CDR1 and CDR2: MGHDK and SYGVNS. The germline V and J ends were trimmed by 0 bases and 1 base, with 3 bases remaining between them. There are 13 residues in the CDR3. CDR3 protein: CASSEYGNTEAFF. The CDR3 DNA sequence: TGTGCCAGCAGTGAATACGGGAACACTGAAGCTTTCTTT.

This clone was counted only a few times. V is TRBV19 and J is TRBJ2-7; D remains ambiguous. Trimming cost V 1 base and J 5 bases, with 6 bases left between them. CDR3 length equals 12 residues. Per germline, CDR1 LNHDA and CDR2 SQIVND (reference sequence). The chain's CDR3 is CASSIGRNEQYF. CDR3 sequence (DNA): TGTGCCAGTAGTATAGGGAGAAACGAGCAGTACTTC.

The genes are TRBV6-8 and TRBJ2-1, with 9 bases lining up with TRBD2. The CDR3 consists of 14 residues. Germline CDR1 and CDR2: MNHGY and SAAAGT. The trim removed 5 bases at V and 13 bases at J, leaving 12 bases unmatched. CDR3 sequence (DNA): TGTGCCAGCAGTCAAAGGGTAGCGGGAGATAGTCAGTTCTTC. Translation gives CASSQRVAGDSQFF.

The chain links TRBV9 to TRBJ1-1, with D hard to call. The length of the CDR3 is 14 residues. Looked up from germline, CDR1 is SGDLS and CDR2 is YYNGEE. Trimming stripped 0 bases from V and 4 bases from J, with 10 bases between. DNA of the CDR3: TGTGCCAGCAGCGTAGGAGGCTTAAGCACTGAAGCTTTCTTT. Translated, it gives CASSVGGLSTEAFF.

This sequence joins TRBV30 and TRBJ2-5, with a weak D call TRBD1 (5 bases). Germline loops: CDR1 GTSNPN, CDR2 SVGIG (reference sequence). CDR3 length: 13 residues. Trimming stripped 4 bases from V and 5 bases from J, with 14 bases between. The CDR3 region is CAWNGHGGETQYF. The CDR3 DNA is TGTGCCTGGAACGGACACGGTGGGGAGACCCAGTACTTC.

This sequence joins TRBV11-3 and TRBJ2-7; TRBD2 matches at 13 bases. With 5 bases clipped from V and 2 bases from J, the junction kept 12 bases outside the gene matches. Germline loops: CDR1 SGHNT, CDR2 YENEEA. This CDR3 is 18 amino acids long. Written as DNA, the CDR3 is TGTGCCAGCAGCCGGGTACTCGGGGGGACTAGCGGGACCTACGAGCAGTACTTC. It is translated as CASSRVLGGTSGTYEQYF.

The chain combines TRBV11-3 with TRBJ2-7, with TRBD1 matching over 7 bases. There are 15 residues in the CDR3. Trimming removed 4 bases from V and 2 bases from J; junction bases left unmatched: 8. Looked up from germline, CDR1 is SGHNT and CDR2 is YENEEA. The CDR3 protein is CASSSGRDRPYEQYF. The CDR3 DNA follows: TGTGCCAGCAGCTCCGGTAGGGACAGACCCTACGAGCAGTACTTC.

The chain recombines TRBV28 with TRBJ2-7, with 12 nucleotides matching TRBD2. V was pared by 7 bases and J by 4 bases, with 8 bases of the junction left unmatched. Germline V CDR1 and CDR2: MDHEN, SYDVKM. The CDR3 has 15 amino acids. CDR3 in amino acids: CASTLAGGSAYEQYF. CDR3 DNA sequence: TGTGCCAGCACGCTAGCGGGAGGGTCTGCGTACGAGCAGTACTTC.

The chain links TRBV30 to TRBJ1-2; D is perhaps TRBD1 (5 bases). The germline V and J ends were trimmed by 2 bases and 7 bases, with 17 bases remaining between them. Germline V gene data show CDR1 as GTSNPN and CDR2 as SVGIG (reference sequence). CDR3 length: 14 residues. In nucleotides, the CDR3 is TGTGCCTGGAGTCTCACGAGGGGAGAAGTTGGCTACACCTTC. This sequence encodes CAWSLTRGEVGYTF. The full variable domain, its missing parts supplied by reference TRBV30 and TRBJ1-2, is SQTIHQWPATLVQPVGSPLSLECTVEGTSNPNLYWYRQAAGRGLQLLFYSVGIGQISSEVPQNLSASRPQDRQFILSSKKLLLSDSGFYLCAWSLTRGEVGYTFGSGTRLTVV.

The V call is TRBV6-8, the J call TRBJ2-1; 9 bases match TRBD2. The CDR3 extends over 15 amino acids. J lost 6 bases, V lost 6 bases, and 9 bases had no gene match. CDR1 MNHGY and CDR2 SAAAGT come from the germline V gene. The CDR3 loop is CASRPSGRSINEQFF. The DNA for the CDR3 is TGTGCCAGCAGGCCCAGCGGGAGGTCGATCAATGAGCAGTTCTTC.